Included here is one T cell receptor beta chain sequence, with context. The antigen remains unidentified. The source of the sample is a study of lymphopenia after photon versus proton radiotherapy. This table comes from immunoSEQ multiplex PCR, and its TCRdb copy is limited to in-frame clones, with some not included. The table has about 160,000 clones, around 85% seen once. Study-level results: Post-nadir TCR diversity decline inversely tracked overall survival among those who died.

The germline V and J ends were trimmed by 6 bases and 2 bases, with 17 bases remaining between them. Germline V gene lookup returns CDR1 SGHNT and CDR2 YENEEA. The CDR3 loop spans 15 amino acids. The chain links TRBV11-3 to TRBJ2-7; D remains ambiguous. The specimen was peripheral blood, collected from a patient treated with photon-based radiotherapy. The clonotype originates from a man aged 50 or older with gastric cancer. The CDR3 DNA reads TGTGCCAGCAGACTTCTAGTCCCTCCGACCTACGAGCAGTACTTC. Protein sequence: CASRLLVPPTYEQYF.